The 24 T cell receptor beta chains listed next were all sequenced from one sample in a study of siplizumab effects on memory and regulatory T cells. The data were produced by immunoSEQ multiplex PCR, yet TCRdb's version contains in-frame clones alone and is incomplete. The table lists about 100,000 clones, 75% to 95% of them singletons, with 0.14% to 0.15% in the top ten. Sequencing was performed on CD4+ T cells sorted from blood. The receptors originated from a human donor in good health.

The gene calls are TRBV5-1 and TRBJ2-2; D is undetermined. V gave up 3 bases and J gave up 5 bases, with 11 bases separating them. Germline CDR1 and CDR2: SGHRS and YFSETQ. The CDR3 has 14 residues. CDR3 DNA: TGCGCCAGCAGCTCCCAACCGGGTACCGGGGAGCTGTTTTTT. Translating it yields CASSSQPGTGELFF.

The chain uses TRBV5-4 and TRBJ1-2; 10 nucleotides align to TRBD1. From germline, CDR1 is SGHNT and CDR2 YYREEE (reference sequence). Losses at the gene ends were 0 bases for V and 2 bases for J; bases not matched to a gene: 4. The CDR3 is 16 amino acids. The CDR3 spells CASSLAPGQGNYGYTF. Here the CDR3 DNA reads TGTGCCAGCAGCTTGGCCCCGGGACAGGGGAACTATGGCTACACCTTC.

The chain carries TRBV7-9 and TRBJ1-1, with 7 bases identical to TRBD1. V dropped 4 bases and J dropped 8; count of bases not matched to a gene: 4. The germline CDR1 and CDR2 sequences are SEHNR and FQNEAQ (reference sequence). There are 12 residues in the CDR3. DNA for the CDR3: TGTGCCAGCAGCTACCGACAGGGCGAAGCTTTCTTT. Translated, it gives CASSYRQGEAFF.

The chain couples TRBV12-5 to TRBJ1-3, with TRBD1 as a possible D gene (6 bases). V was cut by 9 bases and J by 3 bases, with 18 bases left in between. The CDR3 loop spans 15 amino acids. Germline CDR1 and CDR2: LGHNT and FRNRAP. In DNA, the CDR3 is TGTGCTAGACAATCCTTCAGGGGTTATGGAAACACCATATATTTT. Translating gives CARQSFRGYGNTIYF.

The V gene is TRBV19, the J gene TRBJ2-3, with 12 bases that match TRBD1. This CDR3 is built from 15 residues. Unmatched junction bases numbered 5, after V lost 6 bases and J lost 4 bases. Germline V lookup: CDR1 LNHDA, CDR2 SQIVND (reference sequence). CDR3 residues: CASSAGTGGPDTQYF. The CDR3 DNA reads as TGTGCCAGTAGCGCCGGGACAGGGGGCCCAGATACGCAGTATTTT.

The CDR3 region has the DNA TGTGCCAGCAGTCCCGGACCCGGCCCAGATACGCAGTATTTT. Translating gives CASSPGPGPDTQYF. This sequence joins TRBV2 and TRBJ2-3; D remains ambiguous. Germline values: CDR1 SNHLY, CDR2 FYNNEI. The V and J ends lost 5 bases and 4 bases respectively, with 13 bases between them. CDR3 size: 14 residues. Full variable domain (rest looked up from reference TRBV2 and TRBJ2-3): EPEVTQTPSHQVTQMGQEVILRCVPISNHLYFYWYRQILGQKVEFLVSFYNNEISEKSEIFDDQFSVERPDGSNFTLKIRSTKLEDSAMYFCASSPGPGPDTQYFGPGTRLTVL.

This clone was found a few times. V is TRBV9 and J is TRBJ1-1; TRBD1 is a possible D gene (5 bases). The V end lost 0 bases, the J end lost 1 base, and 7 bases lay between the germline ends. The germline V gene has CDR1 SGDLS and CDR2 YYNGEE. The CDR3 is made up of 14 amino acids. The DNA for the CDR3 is TGTGCCAGCAGCGTAGAGGGGCCGAACACTGAAGCTTTCTTT. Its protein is CASSVEGPNTEAFF.

CDR3 in DNA: TGTGCCTGGAGTCACGGGACAGAGGGGGTAAAAGCTTTCTTT. This encodes CAWSHGTEGVKAFF. The J gene is TRBJ1-1, the V gene TRBV30, with 7 bases matching TRBD1. Germline V gene data show CDR1 as GTSNPN and CDR2 as SVGIG (reference sequence). The CDR3 has 14 amino acids. With 2 bases clipped from V and 9 bases from J, the junction kept 12 bases outside the gene matches.

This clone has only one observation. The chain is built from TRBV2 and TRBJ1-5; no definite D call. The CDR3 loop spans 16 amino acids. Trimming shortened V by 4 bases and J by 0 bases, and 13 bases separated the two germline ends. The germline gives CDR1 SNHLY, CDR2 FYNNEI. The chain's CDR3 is CASSGAEPYSNQPQHF. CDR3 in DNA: TGTGCCAGCAGTGGAGCTGAACCTTATAGCAATCAGCCCCAGCATTTT.

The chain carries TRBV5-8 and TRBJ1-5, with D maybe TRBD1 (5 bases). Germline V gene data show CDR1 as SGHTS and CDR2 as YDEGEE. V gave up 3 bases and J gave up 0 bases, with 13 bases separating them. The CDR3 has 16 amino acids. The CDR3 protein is CASSSRPGTSNQPQHF. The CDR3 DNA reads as TGTGCCAGCAGCTCTCGACCGGGGACTAGCAATCAGCCCCAGCATTTT.

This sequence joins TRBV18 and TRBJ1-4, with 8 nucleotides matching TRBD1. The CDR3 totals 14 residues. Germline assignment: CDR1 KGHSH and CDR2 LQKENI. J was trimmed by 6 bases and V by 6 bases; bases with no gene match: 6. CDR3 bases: TGTGCCAGCTCTCATCAGGGGGCGGATGAAAAACTGTTTTTT. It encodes CASSHQGADEKLFF.

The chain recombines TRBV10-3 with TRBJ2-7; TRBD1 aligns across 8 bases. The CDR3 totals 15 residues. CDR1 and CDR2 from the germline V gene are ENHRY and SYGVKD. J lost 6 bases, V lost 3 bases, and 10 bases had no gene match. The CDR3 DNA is TGTGCCATCAGTGATAGTTATCCAGGGGGCGCCGAGCAGTACTTC. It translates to CAISDSYPGGAEQYF.

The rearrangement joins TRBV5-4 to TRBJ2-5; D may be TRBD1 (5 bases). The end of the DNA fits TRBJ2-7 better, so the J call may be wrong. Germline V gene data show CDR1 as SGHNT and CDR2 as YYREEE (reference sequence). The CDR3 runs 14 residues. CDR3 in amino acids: CASSLLRVSNEQYF. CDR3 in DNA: TGTGCCAGCAGCTTGCTCAGGGTCAGCAACGAGCAGTACTTC.

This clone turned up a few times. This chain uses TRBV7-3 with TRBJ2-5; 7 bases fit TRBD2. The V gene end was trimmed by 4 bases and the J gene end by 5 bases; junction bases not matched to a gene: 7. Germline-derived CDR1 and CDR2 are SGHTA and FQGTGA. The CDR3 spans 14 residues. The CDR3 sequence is CASSSRGSGETQYF. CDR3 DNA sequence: TGTGCCAGCAGCTCAAGGGGTAGCGGGGAGACCCAGTACTTC.

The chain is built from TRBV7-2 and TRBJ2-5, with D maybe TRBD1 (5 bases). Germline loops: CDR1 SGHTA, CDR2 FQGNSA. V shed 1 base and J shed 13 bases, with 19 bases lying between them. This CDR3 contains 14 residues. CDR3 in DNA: TGTGCCAGCAGCTTAGATTATCAGGGTACGAGTAGGTACTTC. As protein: CASSLDYQGTSRYF.

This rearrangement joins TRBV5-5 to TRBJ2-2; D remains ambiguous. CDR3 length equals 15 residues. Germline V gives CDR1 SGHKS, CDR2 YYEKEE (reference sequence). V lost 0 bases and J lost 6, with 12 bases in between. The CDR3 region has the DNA TGTGCCAGCAGCTTGGGTAATTACGCTGCCGGGGAGCTGTTTTTT. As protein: CASSLGNYAAGELFF.

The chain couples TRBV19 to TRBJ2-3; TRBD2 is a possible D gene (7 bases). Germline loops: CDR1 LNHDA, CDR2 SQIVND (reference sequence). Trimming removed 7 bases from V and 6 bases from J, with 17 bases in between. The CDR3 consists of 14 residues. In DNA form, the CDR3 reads TGTGCCAGTACTACGCGGGGGCCCGGTGATACGCAGTATTTT. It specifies CASTTRGPGDTQYF.

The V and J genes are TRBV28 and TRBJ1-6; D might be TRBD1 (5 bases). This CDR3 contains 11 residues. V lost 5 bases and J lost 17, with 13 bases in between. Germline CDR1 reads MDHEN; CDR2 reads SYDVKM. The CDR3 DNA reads TGTGCCAGCAGTACCCGGACACAAATCCACTTT. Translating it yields CASSTRTQIHF.

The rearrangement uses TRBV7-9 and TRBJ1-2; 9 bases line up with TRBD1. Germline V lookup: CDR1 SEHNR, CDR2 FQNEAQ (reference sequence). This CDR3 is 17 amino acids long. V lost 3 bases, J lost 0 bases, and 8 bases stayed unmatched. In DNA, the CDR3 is TGTGCCAGCAGCTTCGCCGGGACAGGGTTCTCTAACTATGGCTACACCTTC. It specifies CASSFAGTGFSNYGYTF.

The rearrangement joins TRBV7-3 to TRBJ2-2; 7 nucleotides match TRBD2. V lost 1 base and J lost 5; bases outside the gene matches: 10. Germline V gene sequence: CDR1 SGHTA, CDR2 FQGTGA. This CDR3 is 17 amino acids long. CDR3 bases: TGTGCCAGCAGCTTAAGCCCCGCGGGGGTTGGGACCGGGGAGCTGTTTTTT. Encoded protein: CASSLSPAGVGTGELFF.

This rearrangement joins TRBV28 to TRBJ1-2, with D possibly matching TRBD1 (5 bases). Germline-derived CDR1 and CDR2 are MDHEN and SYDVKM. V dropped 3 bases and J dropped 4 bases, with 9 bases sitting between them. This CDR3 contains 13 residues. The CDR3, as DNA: TGTGCCAGCAGTTTCGGGGGAGCCTATGGCTACACCTTC. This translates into CASSFGGAYGYTF.

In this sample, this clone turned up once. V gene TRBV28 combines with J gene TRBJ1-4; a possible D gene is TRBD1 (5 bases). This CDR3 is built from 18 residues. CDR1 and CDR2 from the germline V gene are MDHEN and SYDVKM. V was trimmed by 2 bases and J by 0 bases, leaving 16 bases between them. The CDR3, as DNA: TGTGCCAGCAGTTTAGGCCATGTGTCGGGGGCAACTAATGAAAAACTGTTTTTT. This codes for CASSLGHVSGATNEKLFF. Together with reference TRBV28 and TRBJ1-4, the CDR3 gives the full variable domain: DVKVTQSSRYLVKRTGEKVFLECVQDMDHENMFWYRQDPGLGLRLIYFSYDVKMKEKGDIPEGYSVSREKKERFSLILESASTNQTSMYLCASSLGHVSGATNEKLFFGSGTQLSVL.

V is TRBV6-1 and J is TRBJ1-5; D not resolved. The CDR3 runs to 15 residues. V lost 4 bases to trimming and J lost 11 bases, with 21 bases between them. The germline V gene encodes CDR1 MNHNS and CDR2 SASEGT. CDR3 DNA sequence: TGTGCCAGCAGTGTGGGCTCCCTACTATATCAAGCCCAGCATTTT. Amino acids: CASSVGSLLYQAQHF.

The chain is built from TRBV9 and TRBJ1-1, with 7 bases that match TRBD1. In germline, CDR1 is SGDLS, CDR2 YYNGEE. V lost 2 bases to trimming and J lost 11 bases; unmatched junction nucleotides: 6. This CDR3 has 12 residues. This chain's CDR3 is CASSVQGQRAFF. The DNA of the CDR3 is TGTGCCAGCAGCGTCCAGGGACAGAGGGCTTTCTTT.